This T cell receptor beta chain was recorded in a study of blood T cell repertoires in COVID-19. Losses at the gene ends were 5 bases for V and 2 bases for J; bases not matched to a gene: 4. Germline CDR1 SNHLY, CDR2 FYNNEI. The CDR3 sequence is 15 residues long. Assay: immunoSEQ multiplex PCR; the TCRdb copy retains only in-frame clones and omits some. In the table there are around 19,000 clones, 87% of which are singletons. J is TRBJ1-3 and V is TRBV2; 9 bases agree with TRBD1. The sequenced material came from peripheral blood. The receptor's source is a human donor in a cohort sampled during active COVID-19. This CDR3 is CASSLQGAPGNTIYF. The CDR3 DNA follows: TGTGCCAGCAGTCTACAGGGGGCACCTGGAAACACCATATATTTT.